This is a list of T cell receptor beta chains from one sample in a study of T cells in Graves' hyperthyroidism and ophthalmopathy. A single record per CDR3 protein comes from TCRdb applying MiXCR to the multiplex PCR reads. The sample comprises some 400,000 distinct CDR3 sequences, roughly 12% of which are singletons, and less than 25% rests with the top ten. The source material was blood. The source is a man younger than 40 with Graves' hyperthyroidism that later progressed to Graves' ophthalmopathy. Both conserved end residues are part of each CDR3. A D gene is named only where the DNA matches it firmly. A clone size is listed for some rows: how often the clone was seen (once, few, many), or a class if it is expanded.

J	V	size	D	DNA	CDR3
TRBJ1-1	TRBV7-9	many	-	TGTGCCAGCAGCTTAGTGACAGACACTGAAGCTTTCTTT	CASSLVTDTEAFF
TRBJ1-5	TRBV19	-	-	TGTGCCAGTAAGGACGAGTCTCGCAATCAGCCCCAGCATTTT	CASKDESRNQPQHF
TRBJ1-1	TRBV11-3	many	-	TGTGCCAGCAGCTTAGATCGTAGTGAAGCTTTCTTT	CASSLDRSEAFF
TRBJ1-1	TRBV10-3	many	TRBD1	TGTGCCATCAGTGCACGGACAGGGGGGAACACTGAAGCTTTCTTT	CAISARTGGNTEAFF
TRBJ1-4	TRBV7-9	-	-	TGTGCCAGCAGCCAAAGCGGACGGCTCCTTGAAAAACTGTTTTTT	CASSQSGRLLEKLFF
TRBJ1-2	TRBV7-2	-	-	TGTGCCAGCAGCTTATGGAGTAATAACTATGGCTACACCTTC	CASSLWSNNYGYTF
TRBJ1-2	TRBV6-5	-	-	TGTGCCAGCAGTTACAGAAGATCGGGGCAAGCTAACTATGGCTACACCTTC	CASSYRRSGQANYGYTF
TRBJ1-5	TRBV24-1	-	-	TGTGCCACCATGGACCAGGGTCCGGGGAATCAGCCCCAGCATTTT	CATMDQGPGNQPQHF
TRBJ2-5	TRBV7-2	many	-	TGTGCCAGCAGCTCAGCCCGGACCCCCCAAGAGACCCAGTACTTC	CASSSARTPQETQYF
TRBJ1-4	TRBV7-9	-	-	TGTGCCAGCAGCTTAGCGCCCTCTGTGAGGGGGGGAGTGAGAAAACTGTTTTTT	CASSLAPSVRGGVRKLFF
TRBJ1-1	TRBV20-1	-	-	TGCAGTGCTAGGGCGGGACCCAGCACTGAAGCTTTCTTT	CSARAGPSTEAFF
TRBJ2-7	TRBV7-9	many	-	TGTGCCAGCAGCTTAGGGAGGACTTCCTACGAGCAGTACTTC	CASSLGRTSYEQYF
TRBJ2-1	TRBV27	-	TRBD2	TGTGCCAGCAGAACTAGCGGGGGGCCAAGCAATGAGCAGTTCTTC	CASRTSGGPSNEQFF
TRBJ2-1	TRBV12-3/TRBV12-4	many	TRBD1	TGTGCCAGCAGTTTATGGGGACAGGCAGAGTCCTACAATGAGCAGTTCTTC	CASSLWGQAESYNEQFF
TRBJ2-3	TRBV10-3	-	-	TGTGCCATCGGGGCCCTCGAGGGGGGGGGCGCAGATACGCAGTATTTT	CAIGALEGGGADTQYF
TRBJ1-1	TRBV19	-	TRBD1	TGTGCCAGTAGTCCACGACAGGGAGCTTTGAACACTGAAGCTTTCTTT	CASSPRQGALNTEAFF
TRBJ2-5	TRBV5-1	-	TRBD1	TGCGCCAGCAGCGCTCCAGACAGGGACCCAGAGACCCAGTACTTC	CASSAPDRDPETQYF
TRBJ1-2	TRBV6-1	many	TRBD1	TGTGCCAGCAGTGAAGAAGACAGGGGGTACTATGGCTACACCTTC	CASSEEDRGYYGYTF
TRBJ1-2	TRBV6-5	-	-	TGTGCCAGCAGTTACTCCGGAAACGGAGGGGAAGGCTACACCTTC	CASSYSGNGGEGYTF
TRBJ1-1	TRBV3-1	many	-	TGTGCCAGCAGCCAAGATGGGGCTTTCTTT	CASSQDGAFF
TRBJ2-7	TRBV2	many	-	TGTGCCAGCAAGAAGACACGTTCTAGCTCCTACGAGCAGTACTTC	CASKKTRSSSYEQYF
TRBJ1-2	TRBV10-1	-	-	TGCGCCAGATGGGAATCTGAGGACACCTTC	CARWESEDTF
TRBJ2-3	TRBV7-2	many	-	TGTGCCAGCAGCTTAGATCGAGGGGGGGCAGATACGCAGTATTTT	CASSLDRGGADTQYF
TRBJ2-7	TRBV19	few	-	TGTGCCAGTAGTATAGTCGGCAGGGAGAGGGAGCAGTACTTC	CASSIVGREREQYF
TRBJ1-1	TRBV3-1	many	-	TGTGCCAGCAGCCAAAGGGGGGGCCTCACTGAAGCTTTCTTT	CASSQRGGLTEAFF
TRBJ2-5	TRBV6-1	many	TRBD1	TGTGCCAGCAGTTCGGGACAGGGGGACGGGACCCAGTACTTC	CASSSGQGDGTQYF
TRBJ2-2	TRBV5-1	-	-	TGCGCCAGCAGCTTGGGACTTTTGGACACCGGGGAGCTGTTTTTT	CASSLGLLDTGELFF
TRBJ1-1	TRBV5-6	many	-	TGTGCCAGCAGCTTGTCATGGGAGACGGCTAACACTGAAGCTTTCTTT	CASSLSWETANTEAFF
TRBJ1-5	TRBV12-3/TRBV12-4	many	-	TGTGCCAGCAGTCTTGTTCGGACCGATTTTAGCAATCAGCCCCAGCATTTT	CASSLVRTDFSNQPQHF
TRBJ1-5	TRBV5-6	many	TRBD1	TGTGCCAGCAGCATCAGGGGGCCGGATCAGCCCCAGCATTTT	CASSIRGPDQPQHF
TRBJ1-5	TRBV2	many	-	TGTGCCAGCAGTGAGTCCGTTAGCAATCAGCCCCAGCATTTT	CASSESVSNQPQHF
TRBJ1-2	TRBV30	-	-	TGTGCCTGGAGTGTGGCTAACTATGGCTACACCTTC	CAWSVANYGYTF
TRBJ2-2	TRBV19	-	-	TGTGCCAGTAGCCGACCTTTCACCGGGGAGCTGTTTTTT	CASSRPFTGELFF
TRBJ1-6	TRBV27	-	TRBD1	TGTGCCAGCAGTTTATCGGGACAGTCCTATAATTCACCCCTCCACTTT	CASSLSGQSYNSPLHF
TRBJ1-2	TRBV19	few	-	TGTGCCACCGGCCGGGGGGGTTATGGCTACACCTTC	CATGRGGYGYTF
TRBJ1-2	TRBV30	-	-	TGTGCCTGGAGGGACAACTATGGCTACACCTTC	CAWRDNYGYTF
TRBJ2-5	TRBV12-3/TRBV12-4	many	TRBD1	TGTGCCAGCAGACGACAGGGGACGATGGAGACCCAGTACTTC	CASRRQGTMETQYF
TRBJ1-1	TRBV12-3/TRBV12-4	many	-	TGTGCCAGCAGTTTTGATGGGGCGACTGAAGCTTTCTTT	CASSFDGATEAFF
TRBJ2-5	TRBV3-1	few	-	TGTGCCAGCAGCCAACTAGCAGAATTGGAGACCCAGTACTTC	CASSQLAELETQYF
TRBJ1-2	TRBV7-2	many	-	TGTGCCAGCAGCTTAGTGTCCCCGTGGGAAGGAGATAACTATGGCTACACCTTC	CASSLVSPWEGDNYGYTF
TRBJ2-3	TRBV6-1	-	TRBD2	TGTGCCACCGGGGGGTACACAGATACGCAGTATTTT	CATGGYTDTQYF
TRBJ1-6	TRBV19	-	TRBD1	TGTGCCAGTAGTAATAAACAGGGGGCCGAGAAGCCACCCCTCCACTTT	CASSNKQGAEKPPLHF
TRBJ2-1	TRBV5-1	many	-	TGCGCCAGCAGCGCGGGGGGCGGACAGGGAATTAATGAGCAGTTCTTC	CASSAGGGQGINEQFF
TRBJ2-3	TRBV19	-	-	TGTGCCAGTAGTACCAAAACTAGCACAGATACGCAGTATTTT	CASSTKTSTDTQYF
TRBJ2-3	TRBV5-1	-	-	TGTGCCAGCAGCCCTGTGCCTAGCACAGATACGCAGTATTTT	CASSPVPSTDTQYF
TRBJ2-5	TRBV30	-	TRBD2	TGTGCCTGGAGGCGAACGGGGGGGCGAGAGACCCAGTACTTC	CAWRRTGGRETQYF
TRBJ1-1	TRBV30	few	-	TGTGCCTGGAGTATGTTTTCGGGCGGTGAAGCTTTCTTT	CAWSMFSGGEAFF
TRBJ2-2	TRBV11-2	few	-	TGTGCCAGCAGCCCCGATGAGCGTAGACTGTTTTTT	CASSPDERRLFF
TRBJ1-1	TRBV5-4	-	TRBD1	TGTGCCAGCAGCTGGCCAGGGGGTGACACTGAAGCTTTCTTT	CASSWPGGDTEAFF
TRBJ2-3	TRBV27	many	-	TGTGCCAGCACAGGGGTGGATACGCAGTATTTT	CASTGVDTQYF
TRBJ2-1	TRBV9	-	-	TGTGCCAGCAGCGTAGAATCGGGGCCCCAGGGTGAGCAGTTCTTC	CASSVESGPQGEQFF
TRBJ2-5	TRBV9	-	TRBD1	TGTGCCAGCAGCGTAGAAGGACAGGGGGCCGGGGAGACCCAGTACTTC	CASSVEGQGAGETQYF
TRBJ2-5	TRBV6-1	-	TRBD2	TGTGCCAGCAGGGGAGCGGGGGTCCCAGAGACCCAGTACTTC	CASRGAGVPETQYF